This T cell receptor beta chain was observed in a study of T cell clonality in common variable immunodeficiency. The data were produced by immunoSEQ multiplex PCR, yet TCRdb's version contains in-frame clones alone and is incomplete. The data show roughly 34,000 clones, with none appearing a single time. This clone was detected ten times or more. Its cognate antigen is unknown. The read stops 3 residues short of the end of the CDR3; the missing end is completed from the germline J gene. Regarding the study as a whole: CVID subjects showed higher TCRbeta clonality than healthy controls.

V lost 3 bases and J lost 1, with 11 bases in between. This CDR3 spans 14 amino acids. CDR1 is SGHDT, CDR2 YYEEEE, per germline. The rearrangement links TRBV5-6 to TRBJ2-7, with a possible D match to TRBD1 (6 bases). The sequence derives from a person aged 18-69 years in good health. The sample was peripheral blood mononuclear cells. The part of the CDR3 DNA that was read is TGTGCCAGCAGCTATCCGGACAGATCCTACGAG. Its protein product is CASSYPDRSYE. The CDR3 in its entirety is CASSYPDRSYEQYF.